The 18 T cell receptor beta chains listed next were all sequenced from one sample in a study of identical twins (dated by TCRdb to about 2016). To prepare the library, 5' RACE was applied. The reads were generated on an Illumina HiSeq 2000. TCRdb trimmed public reads at Q25 via fastp, called clones via MiXCR and kept in-frame beta chains. One record per CDR3 amino acid sequence lists the most common genes and DNA. In this sample the table shows more than 1.5 million distinct CDR3 sequences, roughly a third of which occur a single time. The ten biggest clones cover about 0.27% of the sample. Sequencing was carried out using cord blood. These receptors came from a newborn girl in good health.

This clonotype was seen more than once but under ten times. The chain employs TRBV10-1 and TRBJ2-3; 7 bases map to TRBD2. CDR1 is WNHNN and CDR2 is SYGVQD in the germline V gene (reference sequence). Trimming cost V 4 bases and J 1 base; bases outside gene matches: 5. CDR3 length: 15 amino acids. The CDR3 region has the DNA TGCGCCAGCAGTGCCCCGGCGGGGGGCACAGATACGCAGTATTTT. Translation: CASSAPAGGTDTQYF.

This chain joins TRBV4-2 and TRBJ2-5; 7 bases are a match to TRBD1. CDR1 and CDR2 from the germline V gene are LGHNA and YNFKEQ. V lost 1 base, J lost 0 bases, and 5 bases stayed unmatched. CDR3 size: 16 residues. The CDR3 region has the DNA TGTGCCAGCAGCCAAGGAACGACAGGGCACCAAGAGACCCAGTACTTC. This encodes CASSQGTTGHQETQYF.

V is TRBV11-2 and J is TRBJ2-3; TRBD1 aligns across 7 bases. Germline V lookup: CDR1 SGHAT, CDR2 FQNNGV. J gave up 3 bases and V 0 bases, and 6 bases lay outside the gene matches. The CDR3 contains 16 residues. This CDR3 reads CASSLDHRGRTDTQYF. The CDR3 DNA reads TGTGCCAGCAGCTTAGATCACAGGGGAAGAACAGATACGCAGTATTTT.

This clonotype was found a few times. The chain joins TRBV28 to TRBJ1-1; tentatively, D is TRBD1 (6 bases). The CDR3 is 16 residues long. V was shortened by 5 bases and J by 0 bases, with 16 bases between the two germline ends. Germline V gene data show CDR1 as MDHEN and CDR2 as SYDVKM. DNA for the CDR3: TGTGCCAGCAGTCCCCACAGGGCCGGGATGAACACTGAAGCTTTCTTT. Amino acid sequence: CASSPHRAGMNTEAFF. The full variable domain, completed using reference TRBV28 and TRBJ1-1, is DVKVTQSSRYLVKRTGEKVFLECVQDMDHENMFWYRQDPGLGLRLIYFSYDVKMKEKGDIPEGYSVSREKKERFSLILESASTNQTSMYLCASSPHRAGMNTEAFFGQGTRLTVV.

V and J are TRBV28 and TRBJ1-4; D may be TRBD1 (5 bases). With 3 bases removed from V and 2 bases from J, the gap between germline ends came to 10 bases. This CDR3 spans 15 amino acids. Per germline, CDR1 MDHEN and CDR2 SYDVKM. CDR3: CASSFPRQTNEKLFF. DNA of the CDR3: TGTGCCAGCAGTTTCCCCCGACAGACTAATGAAAAACTGTTTTTT.

This clonotype was counted ten times or more. V usage is TRBV6-1 and J usage is TRBJ2-7; 9 bases align to TRBD1. Losses at the gene ends were 0 bases for V and 3 bases for J; bases not matched to a gene: 3. The CDR3 has 15 amino acids. CDR1 is MNHNS and CDR2 is SASEGT in the germline V gene. The CDR3 DNA sequence: TGTGCCAGCAGTGAAGCTGGGACAGGGAGCTACGAGCAGTACTTC. This translates into CASSEAGTGSYEQYF.

The rearrangement links TRBV4-1 to TRBJ2-3; TRBD1 might be the D (5 bases). V was clipped by 1 base and J by 1 base, with 12 bases between them. Germline assignment: CDR1 MGHRA and CDR2 YSYEKL. The CDR3 spans 16 residues. This CDR3 is CASSQGRGLRTDTQYF. CDR3 DNA sequence: TGCGCCAGCAGCCAAGGAAGGGGCCTCCGCACAGATACGCAGTATTTT.

This sequence joins TRBV15 and TRBJ1-1; D gene uncertain. V dropped 5 bases and J dropped 4 bases, with 11 bases sitting between them. The CDR3 spans 13 residues. The germline gives CDR1 LNHNV, CDR2 YYDKDF (reference sequence). In DNA, the CDR3 is TGTGCCACCAGCTTGAAAGGCGGCACTGAAGCTTTCTTT. Protein sequence: CATSLKGGTEAFF.

At least ten counts were recorded for this clonotype. V and J are TRBV27 and TRBJ2-5, with a weak D call TRBD1 (6 bases). This CDR3 spans 14 amino acids. Germline values: CDR1 MNHEY, CDR2 SMNVEV (reference sequence). Trimming pared 3 bases from V and 1 base from J, leaving 9 bases between. The CDR3 loop reads CASSFQGRQETQYF. CDR3 bases: TGTGCCAGCAGTTTCCAGGGGCGCCAAGAGACCCAGTACTTC.

In this sample, this clonotype turned up a few times. The gene calls are TRBV14 and TRBJ2-1; no reliable D call. Germline V CDR1 and CDR2: SGHDN, FVKESK. The CDR3 runs to 15 residues. V was cut by 1 base and J by 1 base, with 8 bases left in between. The CDR3 sequence is CASSQGPTSYNEQFF. The CDR3 region has the DNA TGTGCCAGCAGCCAAGGGCCCACTTCCTACAATGAGCAGTTCTTC.

The chain recombines TRBV7-2 with TRBJ2-7, with 8 positions matching TRBD1. V shed 5 bases, J shed 2 bases, and the junction held 8 bases outside the gene matches. Germline CDR1 SGHTA, CDR2 FQGNSA. The CDR3 totals 15 residues. CDR3: CASSPAGTGPYEQYF. The CDR3 DNA reads as TGTGCCAGCAGCCCGGCCGGGACAGGCCCCTACGAGCAGTACTTC.

The chain combines TRBV3-1 with TRBJ1-1; 7 nucleotides align to TRBD1. Per germline, CDR1 LGHDT and CDR2 YNNKEL (reference sequence). With 1 base clipped from V and 1 base from J, the junction kept 3 bases outside the gene matches. The CDR3 totals 15 residues. CDR3 protein: CASSQGQGKNTEAFF. DNA for the CDR3: TGTGCCAGCAGCCAAGGACAGGGTAAGAACACTGAAGCTTTCTTT. The whole variable domain, filled in from reference TRBV3-1 and TRBJ1-1, reads DTAVSQTPKYLVTQMGNDKSIKCEQNLGHDTMYWYKQDSKKFLKIMFSYNNKELIINETVPNRFSPKSPDKAHLNLHINSLELGDSAVYFCASSQGQGKNTEAFFGQGTRLTVV.

The chain has TRBV5-1 and TRBJ2-1; D is undetermined. Looked up from germline, CDR1 is SGHRS and CDR2 is YFSETQ. The CDR3 runs to 11 residues. Trimming pared 4 bases from V and 9 bases from J, leaving 8 bases between. The DNA of the CDR3 is TGCGCCAGCAGCCGGAGTGGTGAGCAGTTCTTC. It yields the protein CASSRSGEQFF.

This chain connects TRBV2 to TRBJ2-7; D not resolved. In germline, CDR1 is SNHLY, CDR2 FYNNEI. V was trimmed by 7 bases and J by 2 bases, leaving 12 bases between them. This CDR3 spans 13 amino acids. The CDR3 spells CASNPSGTYEQYF. The CDR3 DNA reads as TGTGCCAGCAACCCTTCCGGAACCTACGAGCAGTACTTC. Complete variable domain (other parts from reference TRBV2 and TRBJ2-7): EPEVTQTPSHQVTQMGQEVILRCVPISNHLYFYWYRQILGQKVEFLVSFYNNEISEKSEIFDDQFSVERPDGSNFTLKIRSTKLEDSAMYFCASNPSGTYEQYFGPGTRLTVT.

This clonotype has a handful of counts. The CDR3 here is CASSPDPGLAGGTTNTQYF. Here the CDR3 DNA reads TGCGCCAGCAGCCCCGACCCGGGACTAGCGGGGGGAACTACGAATACGCAGTATTTT. The chain links TRBV4-1 to TRBJ2-3; 15 bases fit TRBD2. Germline trimming cut 4 bases from V and 7 bases from J; bases unmatched to any gene: 15. CDR1 is MGHRA, CDR2 YSYEKL, per germline. This CDR3 contains 19 residues.

The gene calls are TRBV5-1 and TRBJ1-3, with unresolved D. CDR1 SGHRS and CDR2 YFSETQ come from the germline V gene. This CDR3 contains 14 residues. V lost 2 bases to trimming and J lost 2 bases, with 8 bases between them. CDR3 loop: CASSFGSPGNTIYF. The CDR3, as DNA: TGCGCCAGCAGCTTCGGGAGCCCTGGAAACACCATATATTTT.

This clonotype occurred a few times. The rearrangement links TRBV5-1 to TRBJ2-3, with 12 bases aligning to TRBD2. Germline CDR1 SGHRS, CDR2 YFSETQ. V lost 0 bases, J lost 4 bases, and 9 bases stayed unmatched. This CDR3 has 18 residues. DNA for the CDR3: TGCGCCAGCAGCTTGGCCGATAGACTAGCGGGGGTTCCAGATACGCAGTATTTT. Translating it yields CASSLADRLAGVPDTQYF.

J is TRBJ2-1 and V is TRBV2, with 11 nucleotides matching TRBD2. The CDR3 extends over 18 amino acids. The V segment lost 1 base and the J segment 5 bases; nucleotides outside the gene matches: 10. The germline V gene encodes CDR1 SNHLY and CDR2 FYNNEI. Here the CDR3 reads CASSEERRLAGPHNEQFF. The DNA of the CDR3 is TGTGCCAGCAGTGAAGAGAGAAGACTAGCGGGACCGCACAATGAGCAGTTCTTC.